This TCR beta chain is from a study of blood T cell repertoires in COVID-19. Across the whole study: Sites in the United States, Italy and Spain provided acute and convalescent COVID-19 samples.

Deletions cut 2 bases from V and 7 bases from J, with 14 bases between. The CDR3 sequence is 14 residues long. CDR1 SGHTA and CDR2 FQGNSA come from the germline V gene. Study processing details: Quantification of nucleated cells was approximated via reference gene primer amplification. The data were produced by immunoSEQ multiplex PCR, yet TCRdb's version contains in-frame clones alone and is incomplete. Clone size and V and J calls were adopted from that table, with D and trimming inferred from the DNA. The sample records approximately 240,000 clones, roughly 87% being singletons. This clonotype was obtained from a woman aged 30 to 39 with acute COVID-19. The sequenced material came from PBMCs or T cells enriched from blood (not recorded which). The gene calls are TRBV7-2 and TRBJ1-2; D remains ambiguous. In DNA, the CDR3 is TGTGCCAGCAGCTTATCCCGTACGGCAGGTGGCTACACCTTC. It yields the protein CASSLSRTAGGYTF.